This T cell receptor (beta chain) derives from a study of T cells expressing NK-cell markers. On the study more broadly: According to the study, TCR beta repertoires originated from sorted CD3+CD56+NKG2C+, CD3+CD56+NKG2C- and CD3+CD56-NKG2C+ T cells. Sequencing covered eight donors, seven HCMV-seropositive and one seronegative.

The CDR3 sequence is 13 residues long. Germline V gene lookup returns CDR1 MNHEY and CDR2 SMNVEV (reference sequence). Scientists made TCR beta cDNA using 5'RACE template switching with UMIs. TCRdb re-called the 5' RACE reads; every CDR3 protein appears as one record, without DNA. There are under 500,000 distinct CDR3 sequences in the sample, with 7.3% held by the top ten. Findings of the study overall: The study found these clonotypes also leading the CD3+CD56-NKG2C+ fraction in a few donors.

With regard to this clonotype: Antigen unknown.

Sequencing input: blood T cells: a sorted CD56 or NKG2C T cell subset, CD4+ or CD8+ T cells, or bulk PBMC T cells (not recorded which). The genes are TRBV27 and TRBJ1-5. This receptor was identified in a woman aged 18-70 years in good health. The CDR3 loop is CASSYYSNQPQHF.